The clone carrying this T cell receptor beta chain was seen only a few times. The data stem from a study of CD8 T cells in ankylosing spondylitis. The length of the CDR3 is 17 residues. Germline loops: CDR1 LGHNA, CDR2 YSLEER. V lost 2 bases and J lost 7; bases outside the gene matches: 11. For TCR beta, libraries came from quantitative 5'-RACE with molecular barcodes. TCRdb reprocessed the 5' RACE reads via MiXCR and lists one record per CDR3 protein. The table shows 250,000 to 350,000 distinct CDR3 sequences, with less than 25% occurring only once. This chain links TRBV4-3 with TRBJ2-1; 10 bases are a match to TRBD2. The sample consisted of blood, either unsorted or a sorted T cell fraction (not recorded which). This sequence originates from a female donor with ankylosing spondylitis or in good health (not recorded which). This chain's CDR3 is CASSQLASGSYANEQFF. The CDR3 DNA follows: TGCGCCAGCAGCCAACTCGCTAGCGGGAGTTATGCGAATGAGCAGTTCTTC.